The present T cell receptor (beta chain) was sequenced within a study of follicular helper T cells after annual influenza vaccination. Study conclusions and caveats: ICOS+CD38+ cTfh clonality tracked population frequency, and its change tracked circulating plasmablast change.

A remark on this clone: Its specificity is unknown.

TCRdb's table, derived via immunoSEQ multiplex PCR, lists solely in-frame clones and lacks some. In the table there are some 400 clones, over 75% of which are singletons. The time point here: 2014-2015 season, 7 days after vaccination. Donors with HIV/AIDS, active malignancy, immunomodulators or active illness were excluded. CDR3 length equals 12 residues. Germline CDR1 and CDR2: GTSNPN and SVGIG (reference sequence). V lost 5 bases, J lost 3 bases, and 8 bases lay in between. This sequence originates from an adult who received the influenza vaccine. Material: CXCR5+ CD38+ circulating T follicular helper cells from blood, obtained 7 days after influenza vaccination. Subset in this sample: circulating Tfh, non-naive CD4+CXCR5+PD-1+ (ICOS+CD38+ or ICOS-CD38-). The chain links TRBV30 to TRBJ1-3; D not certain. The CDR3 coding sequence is TGTGCCTGGGAGGCAGGTGGAAACACCATATATTTT. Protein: CAWEAGGNTIYF. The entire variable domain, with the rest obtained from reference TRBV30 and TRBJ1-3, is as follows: SQTIHQWPATLVQPVGSPLSLECTVEGTSNPNLYWYRQAAGRGLQLLFYSVGIGQISSEVPQNLSASRPQDRQFILSSKKLLLSDSGFYLCAWEAGGNTIYFGEGSWLTVV.